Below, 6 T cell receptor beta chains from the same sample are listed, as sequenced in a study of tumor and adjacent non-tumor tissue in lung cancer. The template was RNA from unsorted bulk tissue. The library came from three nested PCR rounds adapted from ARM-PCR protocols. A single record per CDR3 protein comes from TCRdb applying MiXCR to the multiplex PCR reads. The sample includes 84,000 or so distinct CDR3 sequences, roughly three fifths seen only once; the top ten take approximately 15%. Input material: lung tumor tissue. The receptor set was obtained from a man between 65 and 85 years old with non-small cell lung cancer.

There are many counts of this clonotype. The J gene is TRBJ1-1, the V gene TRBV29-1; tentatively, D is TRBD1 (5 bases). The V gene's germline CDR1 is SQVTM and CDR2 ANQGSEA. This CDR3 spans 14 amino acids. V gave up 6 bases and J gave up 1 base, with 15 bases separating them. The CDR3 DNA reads TGCAGCGTCGCGGCCGGGACGGGGAACACTGAAGCTTTCTTT. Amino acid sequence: CSVAAGTGNTEAFF.

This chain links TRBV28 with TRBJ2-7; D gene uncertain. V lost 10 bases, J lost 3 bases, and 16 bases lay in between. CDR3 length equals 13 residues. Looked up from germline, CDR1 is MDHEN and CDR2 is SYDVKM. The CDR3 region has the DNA TGTGCCACCCAGACATGGCCGGGCTACGAGCAGTACTTC. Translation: CATQTWPGYEQYF.

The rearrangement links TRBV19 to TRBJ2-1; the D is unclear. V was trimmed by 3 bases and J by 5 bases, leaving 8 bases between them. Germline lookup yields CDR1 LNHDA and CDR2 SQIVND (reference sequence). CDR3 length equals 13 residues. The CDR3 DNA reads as TGTGCCAGTAGTATTCCCCACGACAATGAGCAGTTCTTC. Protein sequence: CASSIPHDNEQFF.

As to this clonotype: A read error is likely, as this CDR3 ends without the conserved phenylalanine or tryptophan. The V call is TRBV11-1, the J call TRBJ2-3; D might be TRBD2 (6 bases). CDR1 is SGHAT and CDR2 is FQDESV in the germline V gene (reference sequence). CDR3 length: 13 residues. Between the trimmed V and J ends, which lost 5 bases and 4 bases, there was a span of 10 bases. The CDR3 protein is CASSGTGPDTQYY. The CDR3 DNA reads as TGTGCCAGCAGCGGGACTGGGCCAGATACGCAGTATTAT.

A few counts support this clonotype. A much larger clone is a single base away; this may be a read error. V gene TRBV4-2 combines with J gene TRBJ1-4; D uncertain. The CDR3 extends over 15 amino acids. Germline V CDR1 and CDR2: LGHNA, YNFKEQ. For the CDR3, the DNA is TGTGCCAGCAGCCAGGTCGCCGGCCCTAATGACAAACTGTTTTTT. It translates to CASSQVAGPNDKLFF.

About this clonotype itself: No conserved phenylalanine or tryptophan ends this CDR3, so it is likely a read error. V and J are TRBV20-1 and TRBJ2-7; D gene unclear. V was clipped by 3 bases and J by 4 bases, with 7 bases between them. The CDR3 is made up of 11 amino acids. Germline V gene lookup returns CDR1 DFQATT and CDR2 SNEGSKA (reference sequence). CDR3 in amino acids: CSASPLYEQYL. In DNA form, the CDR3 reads TGCAGTGCTAGTCCCCTGTACGAGCAGTACCTC.